Following are 5 T cell receptor beta chains from one sample sequenced in a study of T cells in women clearing cervical HPV infection. Assay: immunoSEQ multiplex PCR; the TCRdb copy retains only in-frame clones and omits some. The sample has roughly 24,000 clones. Sequenced sample: blood buffy coat. The source is a woman between 18 and 75 years old with a cervical HPV16 infection that either progressed to CIN3+ or cleared (not recorded which).

Concerning this clone itself: The read ends 3 residues early relative to the CDR3; the germline J gene fills the gap. The chain links TRBV24-1 to TRBJ2-3; 12 bases fit TRBD2. Germline CDR1 is KGHDR and CDR2 is SFDVKD. The CDR3 is made up of 17 amino acids. J gave up 2 bases and V 3 bases, and 5 bases lay outside the gene matches. The CDR3: CATSDRTSGDYTDTQYF. The covered CDR3 bases are TGTGCCACCAGTGATCGGACTAGCGGGGATTACACAGATACG.

Comment on this clone: The missing CDR3 end, 3 residues past where the read stops, is filled in from the germline J gene. J is TRBJ2-2 and V is TRBV20-1, with unresolved D. The V end lost 2 bases, the J end lost 6 bases, and 10 bases lay between the germline ends. The CDR3 spans 13 residues. CDR1 is DFQATT and CDR2 is SNEGSKA in the germline V gene (reference sequence). The CDR3: CSARTVYSGELFF. The CDR3 DNA, read in part, is TGCAGTGCTAGAACCGTTTACTCCGGGGAG.

On this clone: The read comes to an end 3 residues before the CDR3 does, leaving the germline J gene to fill in the end. The chain carries TRBV10-3 and TRBJ2-7; tentative D call: TRBD2 (6 bases). Deletions cut 4 bases from V and 0 bases from J, with 10 bases between. The CDR3 contains 14 residues. The germline V gene encodes CDR1 ENHRY and CDR2 SYGVKD. The DNA read from the CDR3 is TGTGCCATCAGTGTTAGTAGCGGCTCCTACGAG. Translated: CAISVSSGSYE. The full CDR3 protein reads CAISVSSGSYEQYF.

To note about this clone: The read ends 3 residues before the CDR3 terminus; that terminus is restored from the germline J gene. V is TRBV7-6 and J is TRBJ1-6, with a possible D match to TRBD1 (6 bases). Trimming took 4 bases from V and 6 from J, leaving 10 bases between them. Germline CDR1 and CDR2: SGHVS and FNYEAQ. The CDR3 is made up of 14 amino acids. The CDR3 loop is CASSSTGFNSPLHF. CDR3 DNA (partial): TGTGCCAGCAGCTCCACAGGGTTTAATTCACCC.

Notes on this clone: The read ends 3 residues shy of where the CDR3 ends; the end is completed using the germline J gene. This chain connects TRBV11-2 to TRBJ2-7; tentatively, D is TRBD2 (5 bases). V dropped 4 bases and J dropped 3 bases, with 16 bases sitting between them. The CDR3 runs to 15 residues. Looked up from germline, CDR1 is SGHAT and CDR2 is FQNNGV. This CDR3 reads CASSSGVARNYEQYF. Partial CDR3 DNA: TGTGCCAGCAGCTCCGGGGTAGCGCGGAACTACGAG.